This T cell receptor beta chain appears in the sequencing data of a study of identical twins. Study-wide findings and caveats: Zero-insertion findings could be partly confounded by invariant cells (MAIT and iNKT cells). In beta out-of-frame sequences, the excess sharing between twins was weaker.

This clonotype was seen at least ten times. Its antigen is currently unknown. TCRdb used MiXCR to reprocess the 5' RACE reads, holding one entry per CDR3 protein. The sample includes under 300,000 distinct CDR3 sequences, approximately 8.6% seen only once; the top ten take around 3%. CDR1 and CDR2 from the germline V gene are ENHRY and SYGVKD. This CDR3 spans 13 amino acids. V was cut by 2 bases and J by 4 bases, with 8 bases left in between. Another study also made use of these data, one on yellow fever vaccine responses in identical twins.

The sample consisted of CD8+ T cells sorted from blood. The chain is built from TRBV10-3 and TRBJ2-5; D gene uncertain. The origin of this receptor is a woman aged 18-30 years in good health. Here the CDR3 reads CAISEPSGETQYF. The CDR3 DNA reads TGTGCCATCAGTGAGCCCTCCGGAGAGACCCAGTACTTC.